The next 21 T cell receptor beta chains were all read from a single sample in a study of cytomegalovirus exposure and HLA in healthy donors. The PCR made use of 60 Vbeta and 13 Jbeta primers. This table comes from immunoSEQ multiplex PCR, and its TCRdb copy is limited to in-frame clones, with some not included. The data hold some 130,000 clones, with roughly four fifths observed a single time. The sequenced sample was PBMCs. These receptors came from a woman aged 45-65 years in good health and CMV-seronegative.

Only a few counts were recorded for this clone. The chain carries TRBV5-1 and TRBJ1-2; tentatively, D is TRBD1 (5 bases). CDR1 and CDR2 from the germline V gene are SGHRS and YFSETQ. Trimming stripped 3 bases from V and 8 bases from J, with 17 bases between. The CDR3 contains 14 residues. CDR3 sequence: CASSWEGEKDGYTF. The CDR3 nucleotides are TGCGCCAGCAGCTGGGAAGGGGAAAAGGACGGCTACACCTTC.

This chain joins TRBV7-6 and TRBJ2-2; D gene uncertain. Between the trimmed V and J ends, which lost 5 bases and 1 base, there was a span of 8 bases. The germline gives CDR1 SGHVS, CDR2 FNYEAQ. This CDR3 comprises 14 residues. The CDR3 reads CASSPILNTGELFF. The CDR3 nucleotides are TGTGCCAGCAGCCCCATACTGAACACCGGGGAGCTGTTTTTT.

V gene TRBV20-1 combines with J gene TRBJ1-3; D is unclear. Germline CDR1 DFQATT, CDR2 SNEGSKA (reference sequence). V was pared by 3 bases and J by 8 bases, with 8 bases between. This CDR3 has 11 amino acids. This chain's CDR3 is CSASRSDTIYF. The CDR3 DNA reads TGCAGTGCTAGTCGGTCGGACACCATATATTTT.

The chain couples TRBV10-1 to TRBJ1-1; 8 nucleotides match TRBD1. Per germline, CDR1 WNHNN and CDR2 SYGVQD (reference sequence). Trimming removed 9 bases from V and 1 base from J; junction bases left unmatched: 7. The CDR3 has 14 amino acids. The CDR3 nucleotides read TGCGCCAGACAGACAGGGGACACGAACACTGAAGCTTTCTTT. Protein sequence: CARQTGDTNTEAFF.

The chain carries TRBV6-6 and TRBJ1-1; 8 bases are shared with TRBD1. Germline-derived CDR1 and CDR2 are MNHNY and SVGAGI (reference sequence). The CDR3 is 15 amino acids. Losses at the gene ends were 6 bases for V and 2 bases for J; bases not matched to a gene: 8. CDR3 amino acids: CASRDTGGANTEAFF. Written as DNA, the CDR3 is TGTGCCAGCAGAGACACAGGGGGTGCTAACACTGAAGCTTTCTTT.

This clone is a singleton in its sample. The chain links TRBV6-4 to TRBJ2-1; 10 bases line up with TRBD2. The V gene end was trimmed by 5 bases and the J gene end by 9 bases; junction bases not matched to a gene: 10. The germline CDR1 and CDR2 sequences are MRHNA and SNTAGT. This CDR3 spans 15 amino acids. DNA of the CDR3: TGTGCCAGCAGTCCAGCGGGAGGGCCTAGGTCTGAGCAGTTCTTC. The encoded protein is CASSPAGGPRSEQFF.

This chain links TRBV12-5 with TRBJ2-6; D not resolved. There are 14 residues in the CDR3. Germline CDR1 LGHNT, CDR2 FRNRAP. Trimming stripped 2 bases from V and 3 bases from J, with 5 bases between. CDR3 sequence (DNA): TGTGCTAGTGGTTTGTCGGGTGGGGCCAACGTCCTGACTTTC. Protein: CASGLSGGANVLTF. Full variable domain (outside the CDR3, taken from reference TRBV12-5 and TRBJ2-6): DARVTQTPRHKVTEMGQEVTMRCQPILGHNTVFWYRQTMMQGLELLAYFRNRAPLDDSGMPKDRFSAEMPDATLATLKIQPSEPRDSAVYFCASGLSGGANVLTFGAGSRLTVL.

The genes are TRBV4-3 and TRBJ2-3, with TRBD1 matching over 9 bases. Trimming at V came to 3 bases and at J to 2 bases, leaving 9 bases not matched to a gene. Looked up from germline, CDR1 is LGHNA and CDR2 is YSLEER. This CDR3 is built from 17 residues. The CDR3 nucleotides read TGCGCCAGCAGCCACCCCACAGGGGGCGCCGCCACAGATACGCAGTATTTT. Amino acid sequence: CASSHPTGGAATDTQYF.

This clone showed up just once. The J gene is TRBJ2-5, the V gene TRBV7-9; 7 bases agree with TRBD2. CDR3 length: 15 residues. Germline values: CDR1 SEHNR, CDR2 FQNEAQ (reference sequence). With V trimmed by 2 bases and J by 3 bases, 6 bases remained unmatched. The chain's CDR3 is CASSLWPSGKETQYF. The DNA for the CDR3 is TGTGCCAGCAGCTTATGGCCTAGCGGTAAAGAGACCCAGTACTTC.

J is TRBJ2-5 and V is TRBV28, with 11 bases that match TRBD2. CDR1 and CDR2 (germline): MDHEN, SYDVKM. V shed 5 bases, J shed 4 bases, and the junction held 6 bases outside the gene matches. CDR3 length equals 15 residues. CDR3 bases: TGTGCCAGCAGTGAACTAGCGGGAGTGGGAGAGACCCAGTACTTC. Translating it yields CASSELAGVGETQYF.

This sequence joins TRBV7-9 and TRBJ2-3, with TRBD2 identical over 7 bases. There are 15 residues in the CDR3. With 2 bases clipped from V and 1 base from J, the junction kept 3 bases outside the gene matches. Germline V gives CDR1 SEHNR, CDR2 FQNEAQ (reference sequence). Written as DNA, the CDR3 is TGTGCCAGCAGCTTATACCTAGCGGGCACAGATACGCAGTATTTT. Amino acids: CASSLYLAGTDTQYF.

To note about this clone: The junction departs from germline at one end; a sequencing error may be responsible. This chain uses TRBV6-5 with TRBJ1-2, with a tentative D call TRBD1 (6 bases). The germline V gene encodes CDR1 MNHEY and CDR2 SVGAGI. CDR3 length: 16 amino acids. Here the CDR3 DNA reads TGTGCCAGCAGTTACTCGAAGACAGGCATGCCTATCGACTACCCCTTC. It is translated as CASSYSKTGMPIDYPF.

This clone has a handful of counts. CDR3: CACRRGATNEKLFF. Here the CDR3 DNA reads TGTGCCTGCAGGCGGGGAGCAACTAATGAAAAACTGTTTTTT. The V call is TRBV30, the J call TRBJ1-4; D is ambiguous. V lost 6 bases, J lost 0 bases, and 11 bases lay in between. The CDR3 spans 14 residues. CDR1 and CDR2 (germline): GTSNPN, SVGIG (reference sequence).

Here the CDR3 reads CASSILQQGTTEAFF. The CDR3 coding sequence is TGTGCCAGTAGTATCCTCCAACAGGGGACCACTGAAGCTTTCTTT. The J gene is TRBJ1-1, the V gene TRBV19; 7 bases match TRBD1. V lost 3 bases, J lost 4 bases, and 8 bases stayed unmatched. CDR1 LNHDA and CDR2 SQIVND come from the germline V gene (reference sequence). The CDR3 covers 15 residues.

V is TRBV28 and J is TRBJ2-7; the D gene is possibly TRBD1 (6 bases). Germline lookup yields CDR1 MDHEN and CDR2 SYDVKM. The CDR3 length is 15 residues. The ends were cut back, 2 bases at V and 4 bases at J, with 15 bases in the middle. In DNA, the CDR3 is TGTGCCAGCAGTTTACGCAACCAGGGGCTGTACGAGCAGTACGTC. Protein product: CASSLRNQGLYEQYV.

This clone came up a few times. The CDR3: CASSLRGSGRIQETQYF. CDR3 in DNA: TGTGCCAGCAGTTTAAGAGGTAGCGGACGAATCCAAGAGACCCAGTACTTC. The chain recombines TRBV28 with TRBJ2-5; D is perhaps TRBD2 (6 bases). Germline V gene data show CDR1 as MDHEN and CDR2 as SYDVKM. The V end lost 2 bases, the J end lost 1 base, and 17 bases lay between the germline ends. The CDR3 spans 17 residues.

V usage is TRBV7-8 and J usage is TRBJ1-1; D perhaps matches TRBD1 (5 bases). Germline assignment: CDR1 SGHVS and CDR2 FQNEAQ. The V and J ends lost 1 base and 5 bases respectively, with 14 bases between them. The CDR3 runs 15 residues. The CDR3 here is CASSLDSRTRTEAFF. DNA for the CDR3: TGTGCCAGCAGCTTAGATTCAAGGACACGGACTGAAGCTTTCTTT.

The chain links TRBV5-4 to TRBJ2-1; 11 bases match TRBD2. CDR1 and CDR2 from the germline V gene are SGHNT and YYREEE (reference sequence). The CDR3 contains 17 residues. J gave up 8 bases and V 2 bases, and 12 bases lay outside the gene matches. The CDR3 loop reads CASSFLPSGRLGDEQFF. DNA for the CDR3: TGTGCCAGCAGCTTCCTGCCTAGCGGGAGGCTGGGCGATGAGCAGTTCTTC.

The chain links TRBV27 to TRBJ1-1; weak D call: TRBD1 (5 bases). The V gene's germline CDR1 is MNHEY and CDR2 SMNVEV (reference sequence). This CDR3 is built from 20 residues. The V end lost 5 bases, the J end lost 0 bases, and 28 bases lay between the germline ends. CDR3 sequence reads: CASSPRRPGREGLMNTEAFF. CDR3 DNA: TGTGCCAGCAGTCCCCGACGCCCGGGCAGGGAGGGATTGATGAACACTGAAGCTTTCTTT.

The V call is TRBV6-1, the J call TRBJ2-2; 13 bases are shared with TRBD2. V lost 8 bases, J lost 6 bases, and 6 bases stayed unmatched. CDR3 length: 15 amino acids. Per the germline V gene, CDR1 is MNHNS and CDR2 is SASEGT. CDR3 region: CASRWTSGSPGELFF. Written as DNA, the CDR3 is TGTGCCAGCCGTTGGACTAGCGGGAGTCCCGGGGAGCTGTTTTTT.

The CDR3 here is CASSTRQINEQFF. DNA for the CDR3: TGTGCCAGTAGTACGCGCCAAATCAATGAGCAGTTCTTC. J is TRBJ2-1 and V is TRBV19, with no clear D. Trimming took 4 bases from V and 6 from J, leaving 10 bases between them. Per germline, CDR1 LNHDA and CDR2 SQIVND (reference sequence). The CDR3 contains 13 residues. The entire variable domain, with the rest obtained from reference TRBV19 and TRBJ2-1, is as follows: DGGITQSPKYLFRKEGQNVTLSCEQNLNHDAMYWYRQDPGQGLRLIYYSQIVNDFQKGDIAEGYSVSREKKESFPLTVTSAQKNPTAFYLCASSTRQINEQFFGPGTRLTVL.